One and the same sample provided the 27 T cell receptor beta chains below, sequenced in a study of CD8 T cells in Susac syndrome. An amount of RNA that ranged from roughly 0.5 to 1 ug was reverse transcribed with random hexamers. TCRdb re-called the immunoSEQ multiplex PCR reads with MiXCR, one entry per CDR3 protein. The sample holds 150,000 to 200,000 distinct CDR3 sequences, about 93% seen once. The sequenced material came from CD4+ T cells from PBMCs. The receptors come from a human donor in good health.

V gene TRBV4-2 combines with J gene TRBJ1-6; D unclear. The CDR3 is made up of 15 amino acids. The V end lost 1 base, the J end lost 10 bases, and 14 bases lay between the germline ends. Germline V gives CDR1 LGHNA, CDR2 YNFKEQ. The CDR3 sequence is CASSQAVVPGSPLHF. Written as DNA, the CDR3 is TGTGCCAGCAGCCAAGCCGTCGTACCGGGGTCACCCCTCCACTTT.

This chain joins TRBV29-1 and TRBJ1-3; 7 bases line up with TRBD1. The germline V gene has CDR1 SQVTM and CDR2 ANQGSEA. This CDR3 contains 13 residues. Losses at the gene ends were 5 bases for V and 4 bases for J; bases not matched to a gene: 5. In DNA, the CDR3 is TGCAGCGTTCCAACAGGGGACGGAAACACCATATATTTT. Amino acids: CSVPTGDGNTIYF.

This rearrangement joins TRBV27 to TRBJ2-7; 8 positions agree with TRBD2. Per the germline V gene, CDR1 is MNHEY and CDR2 is SMNVEV (reference sequence). With V trimmed by 5 bases and J by 5 bases, 5 bases remained unmatched. There are 13 residues in the CDR3. CDR3 sequence (DNA): TGTGCCAGCAGTACGCGGGGGGTCGACGAGCAGTACTTC. Amino acids: CASSTRGVDEQYF.

The chain links TRBV6-2 or TRBV6-3 to TRBJ1-2, with D uncertain. With 0 bases removed from V and 3 bases from J, the gap between germline ends came to 8 bases. Looked up from germline, CDR1 is MNHEY and CDR2 is SVGEGT. The CDR3 is 14 residues long. Here the CDR3 reads CASSYSRSDYGYTF. As DNA, the CDR3 is TGTGCCAGCAGTTACTCTCGGTCCGACTATGGCTACACCTTC.

This clonotype has more than one count but fewer than ten. The V gene is TRBV2, the J gene TRBJ2-7; D remains unclear. The CDR3 covers 11 residues. V was trimmed by 4 bases and J by 0 bases, leaving 1 base between them. From germline, CDR1 is SNHLY and CDR2 FYNNEI. The CDR3 DNA follows: TGTGCCAGCAGTGGCTCCTACGAGCAGTACTTC. It is translated as CASSGSYEQYF.

The CDR3 reads CASSQDRFTETQYF. For the CDR3, the DNA is TGCGCCAGCAGCCAAGACCGCTTTACGGAGACCCAGTACTTC. This sequence joins TRBV4-3 and TRBJ2-5, with D uncertain. V lost 0 bases to trimming and J lost 5 bases, with 10 bases between them. Germline values: CDR1 LGHNA, CDR2 YSLEER. The CDR3 is 14 amino acids.

The rearrangement uses TRBV4-2 and TRBJ2-7, with D tentatively TRBD1 (6 bases). Germline assignment: CDR1 LGHNA and CDR2 YNFKEQ. The CDR3 totals 14 residues. Trimming pared 0 bases from V and 4 bases from J, leaving 10 bases between. This CDR3 is CASSQDEQGYEQYF. The CDR3 DNA sequence: TGTGCCAGCAGCCAAGATGAACAGGGTTACGAGCAGTACTTC.

This rearrangement joins TRBV20-1 to TRBJ2-5; 9 positions match TRBD1. Germline V gives CDR1 DFQATT, CDR2 SNEGSKA (reference sequence). Germline trimming cut 5 bases from V and 4 bases from J; bases unmatched to any gene: 11. The CDR3 spans 15 residues. In DNA, the CDR3 is TGCAGTGCTCGAATCACCGGGACAGGGCTAGAGACCCAGTACTTC. Translated: CSARITGTGLETQYF.

V is TRBV20-1 and J is TRBJ1-5; D ambiguous. CDR3 length: 15 residues. CDR1 is DFQATT and CDR2 is SNEGSKA in the germline V gene (reference sequence). V was trimmed by 1 base and J by 5 bases, leaving 15 bases between them. The CDR3 sequence: CSARAEPDIDQPQHF. The DNA of the CDR3 is TGCAGTGCTAGAGCCGAACCCGACATCGATCAGCCCCAGCATTTT.

This chain connects TRBV12-3 or TRBV12-4 to TRBJ2-5, with D unclear. The V end lost 4 bases, the J end lost 5 bases, and 11 bases lay between the germline ends. The CDR3 is made up of 13 amino acids. The CDR3 loop reads CASSSVSRETQYF. The CDR3 DNA is TGTGCCAGCAGTTCCGTTAGTCGGGAGACCCAGTACTTC.

This chain joins TRBV7-2 and TRBJ2-7; D call uncertain. The V end lost 1 base, the J end lost 6 bases, and 16 bases lay between the germline ends. The germline CDR1 and CDR2 sequences are SGHTA and FQGNSA. The CDR3 spans 15 residues. CDR3: CASSLEASSPREQYF. CDR3 sequence (DNA): TGTGCCAGCAGCTTAGAGGCCTCTTCGCCCCGCGAGCAGTACTTC.

V usage is TRBV6-5 and J usage is TRBJ2-5, with D perhaps TRBD2 (6 bases). Germline V lookup: CDR1 MNHEY, CDR2 SVGAGI. The CDR3 has 14 residues. Trimming took off 5 bases at V and 4 bases at J, with 14 bases between the two ends. DNA of the CDR3: TGTGCCAGCAGTAACCGGGGACTGTCAGAGACCCAGTACTTC. Protein sequence: CASSNRGLSETQYF.

The chain combines TRBV7-9 with TRBJ1-1; 9 nucleotides align to TRBD1. The CDR3 runs to 14 residues. Unmatched junction bases numbered 6, after V lost 0 bases and J lost 10 bases. Germline assignment: CDR1 SEHNR and CDR2 FQNEAQ (reference sequence). The CDR3 here is CASSLAQGQGRAFF. The CDR3 DNA follows: TGTGCCAGCAGCTTAGCGCAGGGACAGGGCAGAGCTTTCTTT.

This clonotype was seen a few times. The chain joins TRBV11-2 to TRBJ2-3; 8 bases map to TRBD1. This CDR3 is 16 amino acids long. V lost 1 base to trimming and J lost 3 bases; unmatched junction nucleotides: 6. CDR1 is SGHAT and CDR2 is FQNNGV in the germline V gene. The CDR3 region has the DNA TGTGCCAGCAGCTTAGTCTACAGGGGGAAGACAGATACGCAGTATTTT. It encodes CASSLVYRGKTDTQYF.

Here the CDR3 reads CSARELAGRETQYF. The CDR3 DNA reads as TGCAGTGCTAGAGAACTAGCGGGGCGAGAGACCCAGTACTTC. V and J are TRBV20-1 and TRBJ2-5, with TRBD2 matching over 10 bases. Per germline, CDR1 DFQATT and CDR2 SNEGSKA (reference sequence). CDR3 length: 14 residues. Germline trimming cut 0 bases from V and 4 bases from J; bases unmatched to any gene: 2.

The chain links TRBV12-3 or TRBV12-4 to TRBJ2-1, with 7 bases identical to TRBD2. V was clipped by 2 bases and J by 9 bases; unmatched bases: 13. The CDR3 is made up of 16 amino acids. CDR3 coding DNA: TGTGCCAGCAGTTTATGGGACTACGGCTCGAGGGCTGAGCAGTTCTTC. Translating gives CASSLWDYGSRAEQFF.

This chain joins TRBV20-1 and TRBJ1-2, with D unclear. The CDR3 covers 12 residues. The germline V and J ends were trimmed by 4 bases and 3 bases, with 9 bases remaining between them. The germline V gene encodes CDR1 DFQATT and CDR2 SNEGSKA (reference sequence). The CDR3 sequence is CSATLGYYGYTF. CDR3 in DNA: TGCAGTGCTACCCTCGGCTACTATGGCTACACCTTC.

V is TRBV6-6 and J is TRBJ2-7, with TRBD1 identical over 8 bases. The V gene's germline CDR1 is MNHNY and CDR2 SVGAGI (reference sequence). V was clipped by 6 bases and J by 3 bases; unmatched bases: 10. This CDR3 contains 15 residues. The CDR3 loop reads CASSLVPDRVYEQYF. The CDR3, as DNA: TGTGCCAGCAGCCTCGTCCCGGACAGGGTCTACGAGCAGTACTTC.

The V gene is TRBV5-1, the J gene TRBJ1-2; D ambiguous. From germline, CDR1 is SGHRS and CDR2 YFSETQ. Trimming cost V 0 bases and J 3 bases, with 9 bases left between them. The CDR3 is made up of 14 amino acids. The CDR3 region has the DNA TGCGCCAGCAGCTTGGTTGCTCTGGACTATGGCTACACCTTC. It specifies CASSLVALDYGYTF.

Points on this clonotype: A read error may produce the germline difference seen at one junction end. V usage is TRBV5-1 and J usage is TRBJ2-1; TRBD2 matches at 7 bases. The CDR3 is 15 residues long. CDR1 and CDR2 (germline): SGHRS, YFSETQ. CDR3 coding DNA: TGCGCCAGCAGTTTGGACGGGGGGTACGACAATGAGCAGTTCTTC. It encodes CASSLDGGYDNEQFF.

The rearrangement joins TRBV7-7 to TRBJ2-2, with 7 positions matching TRBD2. The germline CDR1 and CDR2 sequences are SSHAT and FNYEAQ (reference sequence). The CDR3 is 14 residues long. CDR3 amino acids: CATSSGLNTGELFF. In DNA, the CDR3 is TGTGCTACGTCTAGCGGCTTGAACACCGGGGAGCTGTTTTTT.

This chain uses TRBV25-1 with TRBJ2-7; a weak D match, TRBD1 (6 bases). Germline loops: CDR1 MGHDK, CDR2 SYGVNS. The CDR3 totals 13 residues. Trimming took off 11 bases at V and 5 bases at J, with 19 bases between the two ends. DNA of the CDR3: TGTGCCGTACAAATGACAGGTTGGAACGAGCAGTACTTC. This encodes CAVQMTGWNEQYF.

J is TRBJ1-1 and V is TRBV12-3 or TRBV12-4; the match to TRBD1 covers 7 bases. The CDR3 covers 14 residues. J gave up 1 base and V 4 bases, and 3 bases lay outside the gene matches. CDR3 coding DNA: TGTGCCAGCAGTTCTTGGACAGGGAACACTGAAGCTTTCTTT. Its translation: CASSSWTGNTEAFF.

The V and J genes are TRBV25-1 and TRBJ2-2, with 9 bases matching TRBD2. This CDR3 is 14 amino acids long. Looked up from germline, CDR1 is MGHDK and CDR2 is SYGVNS. Trimming removed 5 bases from V and 7 bases from J; junction bases left unmatched: 5. Written as DNA, the CDR3 is TGTGCCAGCAGTCAAGCGGGGGGCCACGGGGAGCTGTTTTTT. Its translation is CASSQAGGHGELFF.

This chain connects TRBV29-1 to TRBJ2-3; 8 bases line up with TRBD2. Germline V gene lookup returns CDR1 SQVTM and CDR2 ANQGSEA. The V and J ends lost 2 bases and 4 bases, in that order; junction bases with no gene match: 2. This CDR3 has 13 amino acids. The CDR3 DNA reads as TGCAGCGTTGAACTACTAGCGGCAGATACGCAGTATTTT. This codes for CSVELLAADTQYF.

J is TRBJ2-1 and V is TRBV7-9; 13 bases are shared with TRBD2. CDR1 is SEHNR and CDR2 is FQNEAQ in the germline V gene (reference sequence). The CDR3 runs 18 residues. The V gene end was trimmed by 5 bases and the J gene end by 3 bases; junction bases not matched to a gene: 10. Here the CDR3 DNA reads TGTGCCAGCAGCCCGAAGACCGGGACTAGCGGGGACTACAATGAGCAGTTCTTC. Its protein product is CASSPKTGTSGDYNEQFF.

The V gene is TRBV29-1, the J gene TRBJ2-5, with 7 nucleotides matching TRBD2. The CDR3 runs 12 residues. With 7 bases clipped from V and 2 bases from J, the junction kept 4 bases outside the gene matches. In germline, CDR1 is SQVTM, CDR2 ANQGSEA. The CDR3 region is CSGRDYQETQYF. CDR3 DNA: TGCAGCGGCCGGGACTATCAAGAGACCCAGTACTTC.